The following is a T cell receptor (beta chain) sequence with its context. The data stem from a study of T cells after somatic rescue of genetic block. Per germline, CDR1 LGHNA and CDR2 YNFKEQ. V shed 0 bases, J shed 1 base, and the junction held 4 bases outside the gene matches. The CDR3 covers 16 residues. Some clones are missing from TCRdb's copy, which holds only in-frame ones; the method was immunoSEQ multiplex PCR. The data show about 120,000 clones, 90% to 95% seen once. Sequences were obtained from peripheral blood mononuclear cells (PBMCs). This receptor was identified in a woman aged 18-35 years. V usage is TRBV4-2 and J usage is TRBJ2-5, with 8 bases identical to TRBD2. CDR3 sequence: CASSQEAGARQETQYF. The CDR3 DNA sequence: TGTGCCAGCAGCCAAGAAGCGGGGGCCCGCCAAGAGACCCAGTACTTC.